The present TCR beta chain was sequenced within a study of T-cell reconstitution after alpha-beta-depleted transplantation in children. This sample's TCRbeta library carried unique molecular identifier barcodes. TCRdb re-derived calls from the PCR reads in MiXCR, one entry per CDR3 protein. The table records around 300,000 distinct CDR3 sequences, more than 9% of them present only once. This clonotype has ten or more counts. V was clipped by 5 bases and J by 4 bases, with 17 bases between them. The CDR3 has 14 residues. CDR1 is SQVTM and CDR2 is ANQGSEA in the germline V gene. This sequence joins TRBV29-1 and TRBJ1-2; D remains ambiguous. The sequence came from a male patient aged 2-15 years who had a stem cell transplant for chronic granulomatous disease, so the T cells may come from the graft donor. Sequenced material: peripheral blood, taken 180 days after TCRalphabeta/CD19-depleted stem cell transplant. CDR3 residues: CSVQLLQELYGYTF. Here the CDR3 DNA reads TGCAGCGTTCAGTTGCTCCAGGAACTCTATGGCTACACCTTC.